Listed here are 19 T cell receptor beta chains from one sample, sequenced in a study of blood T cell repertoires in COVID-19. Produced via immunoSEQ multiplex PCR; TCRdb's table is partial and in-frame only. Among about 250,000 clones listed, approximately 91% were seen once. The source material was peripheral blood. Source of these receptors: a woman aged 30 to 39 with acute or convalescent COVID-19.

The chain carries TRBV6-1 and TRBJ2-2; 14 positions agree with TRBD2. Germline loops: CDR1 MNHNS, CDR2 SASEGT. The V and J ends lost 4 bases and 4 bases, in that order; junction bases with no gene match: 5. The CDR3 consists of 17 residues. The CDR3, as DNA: TGTGCCAGCAGTGCACCGGGACTAGCGGGAGCCACCGGGGAGCTGTTTTTT. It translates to CASSAPGLAGATGELFF.

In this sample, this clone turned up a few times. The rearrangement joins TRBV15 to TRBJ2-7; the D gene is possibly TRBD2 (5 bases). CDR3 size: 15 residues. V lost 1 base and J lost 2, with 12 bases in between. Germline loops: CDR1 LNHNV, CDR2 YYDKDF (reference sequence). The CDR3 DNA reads TGTGCCACCAGCAGAGGGGGAGCAGGAACCTACGAGCAGTACTTC. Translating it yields CATSRGGAGTYEQYF.

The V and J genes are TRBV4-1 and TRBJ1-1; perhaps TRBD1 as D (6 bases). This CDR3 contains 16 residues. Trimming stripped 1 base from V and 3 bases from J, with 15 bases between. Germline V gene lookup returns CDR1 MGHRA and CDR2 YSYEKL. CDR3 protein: CASSQANRVRDTEAFF. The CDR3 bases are TGCGCCAGCAGCCAAGCCAACAGGGTTCGCGACACTGAAGCTTTCTTT.

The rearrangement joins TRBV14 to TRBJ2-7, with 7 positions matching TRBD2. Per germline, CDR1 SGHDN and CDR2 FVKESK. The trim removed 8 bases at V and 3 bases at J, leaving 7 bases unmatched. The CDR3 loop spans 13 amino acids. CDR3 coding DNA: TGTGCCAGCGGACCAAGGACTAGCTACGAGCAGTACTTC. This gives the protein CASGPRTSYEQYF.

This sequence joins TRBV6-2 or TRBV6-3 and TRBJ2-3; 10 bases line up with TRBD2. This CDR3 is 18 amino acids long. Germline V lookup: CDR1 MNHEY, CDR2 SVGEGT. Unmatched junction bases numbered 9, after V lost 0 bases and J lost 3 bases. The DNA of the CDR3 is TGTGCCAGCAGTTACTCGATCCATTCTAGCGGGAGTACAGATACGCAGTATTTT. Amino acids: CASSYSIHSSGSTDTQYF.

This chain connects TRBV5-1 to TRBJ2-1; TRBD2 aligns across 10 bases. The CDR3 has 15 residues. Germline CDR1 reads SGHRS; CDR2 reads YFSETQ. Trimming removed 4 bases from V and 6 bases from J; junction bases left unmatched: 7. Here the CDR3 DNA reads TGCGCCAGCAGCCCGCCAGGACTAGCGGTCAATGAGCAGTTCTTC. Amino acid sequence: CASSPPGLAVNEQFF.

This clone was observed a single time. The CDR3 here is CASRLTTSGRTGHEQFF. The CDR3, as DNA: TGTGCCAGTAGATTAACGACTAGCGGGAGAACGGGGCACGAGCAGTTCTTC. The rearrangement links TRBV19 to TRBJ2-1; 12 bases align to TRBD2. This CDR3 is 17 amino acids long. In germline, CDR1 is LNHDA, CDR2 SQIVND (reference sequence). Trimming took 6 bases from V and 10 from J; bases not matched to a gene: 16.

CDR3 nucleotide sequence: TGTGCCAGCAGCGGAGGGGGGGACCACTCCTACGAGCAGTACTTC. Its protein product is CASSGGGDHSYEQYF. The rearrangement uses TRBV9 and TRBJ2-7, with D perhaps TRBD2 (7 bases). Trimming removed 3 bases at V and 0 bases at J, with 13 bases between. CDR3 size: 15 residues. Germline V CDR1 and CDR2: SGDLS, YYNGEE.

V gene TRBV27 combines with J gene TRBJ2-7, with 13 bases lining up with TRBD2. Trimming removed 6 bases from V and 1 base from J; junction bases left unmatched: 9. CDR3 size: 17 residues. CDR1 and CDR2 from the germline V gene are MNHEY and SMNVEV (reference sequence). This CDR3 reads CASSRNRLAGGSYEQYF. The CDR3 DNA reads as TGTGCCAGCAGCCGAAACCGACTAGCGGGAGGTTCCTACGAGCAGTACTTC.

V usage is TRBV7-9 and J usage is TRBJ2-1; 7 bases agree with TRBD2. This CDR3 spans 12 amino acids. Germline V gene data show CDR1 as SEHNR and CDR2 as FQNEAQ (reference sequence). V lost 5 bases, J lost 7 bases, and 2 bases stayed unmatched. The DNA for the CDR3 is TGTGCCAGCAGCGCACTAGCGAATGAGCAGTTCTTC. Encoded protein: CASSALANEQFF.

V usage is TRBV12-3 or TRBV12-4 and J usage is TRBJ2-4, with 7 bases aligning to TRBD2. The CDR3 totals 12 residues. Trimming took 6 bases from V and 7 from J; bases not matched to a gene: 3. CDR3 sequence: CASSWDYNIQYF. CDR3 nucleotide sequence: TGTGCCAGCAGCTGGGACTACAACATTCAGTACTTC.

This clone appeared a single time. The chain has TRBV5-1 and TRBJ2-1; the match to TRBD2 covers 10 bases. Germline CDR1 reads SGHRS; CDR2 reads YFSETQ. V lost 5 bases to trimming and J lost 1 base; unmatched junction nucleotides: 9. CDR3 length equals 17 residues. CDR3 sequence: CASSGLAGVVSYNEQFF. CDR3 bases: TGCGCCAGCAGTGGGCTAGCGGGAGTGGTTTCCTACAATGAGCAGTTCTTC.

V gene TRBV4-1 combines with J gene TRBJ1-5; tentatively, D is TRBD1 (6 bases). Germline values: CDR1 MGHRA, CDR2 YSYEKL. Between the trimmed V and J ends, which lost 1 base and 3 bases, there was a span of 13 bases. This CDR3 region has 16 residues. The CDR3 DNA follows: TGCGCCAGCAGCCAAGTGGGGCCAGGGGCCAATCAGCCCCAGCATTTT. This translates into CASSQVGPGANQPQHF.

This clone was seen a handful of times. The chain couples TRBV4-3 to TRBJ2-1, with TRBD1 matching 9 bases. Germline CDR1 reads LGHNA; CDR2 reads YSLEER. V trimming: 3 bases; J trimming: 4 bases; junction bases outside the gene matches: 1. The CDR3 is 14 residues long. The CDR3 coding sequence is TGCGCCAGCAGCCAGGGACAGGGATACAATGAGCAGTTCTTC. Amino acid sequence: CASSQGQGYNEQFF.

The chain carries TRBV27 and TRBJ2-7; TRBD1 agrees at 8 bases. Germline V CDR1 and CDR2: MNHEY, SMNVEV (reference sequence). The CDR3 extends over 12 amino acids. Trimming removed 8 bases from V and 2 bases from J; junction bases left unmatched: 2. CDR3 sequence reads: CASGRGPYEQYF. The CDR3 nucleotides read TGTGCCAGCGGCAGGGGGCCCTACGAGCAGTACTTC.

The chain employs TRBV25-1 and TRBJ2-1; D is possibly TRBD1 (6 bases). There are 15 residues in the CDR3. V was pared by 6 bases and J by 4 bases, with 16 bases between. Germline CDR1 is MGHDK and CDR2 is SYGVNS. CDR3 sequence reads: CASSATGWEYNEQFF. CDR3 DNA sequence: TGTGCCAGCAGCGCAACAGGGTGGGAATACAATGAGCAGTTCTTC.

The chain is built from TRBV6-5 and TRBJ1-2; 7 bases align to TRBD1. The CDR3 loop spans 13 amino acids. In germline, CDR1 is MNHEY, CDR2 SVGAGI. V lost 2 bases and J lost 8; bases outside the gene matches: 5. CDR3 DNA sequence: TGTGCCAGCAGTTACGGCCAGGGGGTAGGCTACACCTTC. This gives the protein CASSYGQGVGYTF.

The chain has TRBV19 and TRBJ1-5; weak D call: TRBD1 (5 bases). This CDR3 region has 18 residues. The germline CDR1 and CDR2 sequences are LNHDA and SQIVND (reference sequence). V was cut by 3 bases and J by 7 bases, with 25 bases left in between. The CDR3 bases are TGTGCCAGTAGTATCCAGGACACGCTATCCCGGGGGGAACAGCCCCAGCATTTT. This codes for CASSIQDTLSRGEQPQHF.

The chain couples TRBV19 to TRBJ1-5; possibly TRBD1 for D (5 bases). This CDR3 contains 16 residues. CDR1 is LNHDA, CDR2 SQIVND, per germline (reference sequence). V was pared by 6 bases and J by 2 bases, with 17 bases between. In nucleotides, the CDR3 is TGTGCCAGTAGCGACCCGGGCAGGGCAGGCAATCAGCCCCAGCATTTT. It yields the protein CASSDPGRAGNQPQHF. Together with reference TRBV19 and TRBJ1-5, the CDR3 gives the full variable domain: DGGITQSPKYLFRKEGQNVTLSCEQNLNHDAMYWYRQDPGQGLRLIYYSQIVNDFQKGDIAEGYSVSREKKESFPLTVTSAQKNPTAFYLCASSDPGRAGNQPQHFGDGTRLSIL.